These 2 T cell receptor beta chains were all obtained from the same sample, sequenced in a study of blood T cell repertoires in COVID-19. The assay was immunoSEQ multiplex PCR, and TCRdb's table has in-frame clones only and misses some. The table includes roughly 230,000 clones, approximately 85% detected once. Input material: peripheral blood. These receptors came from a man over 45 with COVID-19, enrolled during active disease.

V and J are TRBV19 and TRBJ1-1; TRBD1 agrees at 7 bases. Trimming took 5 bases from V and 5 from J; bases not matched to a gene: 20. The germline V gene has CDR1 LNHDA and CDR2 SQIVND (reference sequence). The CDR3 is 18 residues long. CDR3 protein: CASSPGTAGIRWGTEAFF. CDR3 DNA: TGTGCCAGTAGTCCTGGGACAGCAGGGATTCGATGGGGAACTGAAGCTTTCTTT.

The chain employs TRBV29-1 and TRBJ2-4; 9 positions match TRBD1. The CDR3 runs to 16 residues. Trimming removed 3 bases from V and 0 bases from J; junction bases left unmatched: 6. Germline V gene lookup returns CDR1 SQVTM and CDR2 ANQGSEA. CDR3 nucleotide sequence: TGCAGCGTTGATGGCCCGGGACAGGGAGCCAAAAACATTCAGTACTTC. This translates into CSVDGPGQGAKNIQYF.